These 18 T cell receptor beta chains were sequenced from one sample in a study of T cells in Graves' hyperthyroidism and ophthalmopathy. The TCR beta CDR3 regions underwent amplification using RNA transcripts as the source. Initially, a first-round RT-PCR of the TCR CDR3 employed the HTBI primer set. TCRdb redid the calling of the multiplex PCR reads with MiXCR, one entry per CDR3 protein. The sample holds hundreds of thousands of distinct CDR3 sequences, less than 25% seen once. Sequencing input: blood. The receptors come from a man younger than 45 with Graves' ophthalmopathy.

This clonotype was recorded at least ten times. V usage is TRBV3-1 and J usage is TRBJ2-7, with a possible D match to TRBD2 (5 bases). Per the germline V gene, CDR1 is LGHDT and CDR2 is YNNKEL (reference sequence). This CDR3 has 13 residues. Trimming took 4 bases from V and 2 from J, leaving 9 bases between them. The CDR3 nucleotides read TGTGCCAGCAGCCGAGGGCTGGCCTACGAGCAGTACTTC. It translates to CASSRGLAYEQYF.

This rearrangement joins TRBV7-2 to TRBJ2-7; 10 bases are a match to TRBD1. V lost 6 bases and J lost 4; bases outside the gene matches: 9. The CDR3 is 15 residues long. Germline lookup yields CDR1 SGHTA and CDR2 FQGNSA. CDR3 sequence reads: CASRPRQGAVYEQYF. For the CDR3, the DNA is TGTGCCAGCAGGCCTAGACAGGGGGCGGTTTACGAGCAGTACTTC.

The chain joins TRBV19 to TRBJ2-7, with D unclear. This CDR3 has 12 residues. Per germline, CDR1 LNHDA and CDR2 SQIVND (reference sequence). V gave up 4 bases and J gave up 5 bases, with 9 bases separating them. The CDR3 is CASSTRADEQYF. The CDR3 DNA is TGTGCCAGTAGTACTAGAGCTGACGAGCAGTACTTC. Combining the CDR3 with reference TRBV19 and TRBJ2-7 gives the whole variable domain DGGITQSPKYLFRKEGQNVTLSCEQNLNHDAMYWYRQDPGQGLRLIYYSQIVNDFQKGDIAEGYSVSREKKESFPLTVTSAQKNPTAFYLCASSTRADEQYFGPGTRLTVT.

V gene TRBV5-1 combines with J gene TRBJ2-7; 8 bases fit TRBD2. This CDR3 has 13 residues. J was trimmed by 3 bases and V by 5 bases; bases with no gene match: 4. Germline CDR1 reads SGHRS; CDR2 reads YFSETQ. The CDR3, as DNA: TGCGCCAGCAGTTACACTAGCGGCTACGAGCAGTACTTC. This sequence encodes CASSYTSGYEQYF.

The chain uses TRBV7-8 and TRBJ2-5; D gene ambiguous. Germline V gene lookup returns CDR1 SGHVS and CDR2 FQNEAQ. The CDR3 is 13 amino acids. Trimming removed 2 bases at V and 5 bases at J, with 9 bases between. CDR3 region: CASSLTDTETQYF. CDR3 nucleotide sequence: TGTGCCAGCAGCTTAACAGACACGGAGACCCAGTACTTC.

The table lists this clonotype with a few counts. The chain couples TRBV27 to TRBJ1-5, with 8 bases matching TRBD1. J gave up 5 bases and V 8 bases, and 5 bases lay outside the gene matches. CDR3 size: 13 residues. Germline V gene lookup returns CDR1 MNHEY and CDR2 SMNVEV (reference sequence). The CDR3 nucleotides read TGTGCCAGCGGCGACAGGGGCGATCAGCCCCAGCATTTT. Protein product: CASGDRGDQPQHF.

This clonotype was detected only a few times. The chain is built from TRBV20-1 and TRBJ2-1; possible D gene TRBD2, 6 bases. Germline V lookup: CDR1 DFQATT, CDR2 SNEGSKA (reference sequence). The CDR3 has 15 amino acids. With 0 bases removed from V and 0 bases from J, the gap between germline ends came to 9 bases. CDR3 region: CSARELGSSYNEQFF. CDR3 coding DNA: TGCAGTGCTAGAGAGCTCGGGAGCTCCTACAATGAGCAGTTCTTC.

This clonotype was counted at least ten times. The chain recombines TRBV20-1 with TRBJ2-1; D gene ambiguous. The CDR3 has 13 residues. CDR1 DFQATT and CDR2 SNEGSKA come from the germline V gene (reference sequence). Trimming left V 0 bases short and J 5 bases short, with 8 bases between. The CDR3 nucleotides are TGCAGTGCTAGAGACGGGCGGAACAATGAGCAGTTCTTC. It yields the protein CSARDGRNNEQFF.

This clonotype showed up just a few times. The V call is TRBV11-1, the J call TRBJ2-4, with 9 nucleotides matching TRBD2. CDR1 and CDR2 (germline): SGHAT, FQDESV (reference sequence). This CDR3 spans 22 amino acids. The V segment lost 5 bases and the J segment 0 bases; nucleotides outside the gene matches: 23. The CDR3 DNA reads TGTGCCAGCAGCCCACGCAGTAGCGGGAGTTATCGGTCCTCTAGAGCCAAAAACATTCAGTACTTC. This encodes CASSPRSSGSYRSSRAKNIQYF.

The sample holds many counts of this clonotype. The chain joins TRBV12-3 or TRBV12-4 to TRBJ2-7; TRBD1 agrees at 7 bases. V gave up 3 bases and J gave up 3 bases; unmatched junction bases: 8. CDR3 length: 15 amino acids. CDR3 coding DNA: TGTGCCAGCAGTTTGGGGACAGTAGCTTACTACGAGCAGTACTTC. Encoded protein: CASSLGTVAYYEQYF.

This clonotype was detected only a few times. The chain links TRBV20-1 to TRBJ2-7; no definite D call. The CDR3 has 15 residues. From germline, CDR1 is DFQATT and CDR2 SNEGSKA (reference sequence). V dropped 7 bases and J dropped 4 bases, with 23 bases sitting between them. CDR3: CSVRPTAAATYEQYF. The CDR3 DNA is TGCAGTGTTCGACCGACGGCGGCAGCCACTTACGAGCAGTACTTC.

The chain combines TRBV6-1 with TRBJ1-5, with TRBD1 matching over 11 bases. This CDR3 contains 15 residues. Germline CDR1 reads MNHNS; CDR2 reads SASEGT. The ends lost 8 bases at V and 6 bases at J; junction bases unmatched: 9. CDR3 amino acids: CASSLDRGPRQPQHF. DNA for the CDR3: TGTGCCAGCTCCTTGGACAGGGGGCCGCGTCAGCCCCAGCATTTT.

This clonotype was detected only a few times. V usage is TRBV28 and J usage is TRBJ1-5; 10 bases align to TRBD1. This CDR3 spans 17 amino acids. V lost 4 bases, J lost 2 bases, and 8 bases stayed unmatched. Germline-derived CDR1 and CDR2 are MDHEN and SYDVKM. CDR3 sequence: CASSSAGTGDGNQPQHF. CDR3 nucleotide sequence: TGTGCCAGCAGTTCCGCCGGGACAGGGGATGGCAATCAGCCCCAGCATTTT. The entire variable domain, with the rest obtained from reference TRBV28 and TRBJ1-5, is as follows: DVKVTQSSRYLVKRTGEKVFLECVQDMDHENMFWYRQDPGLGLRLIYFSYDVKMKEKGDIPEGYSVSREKKERFSLILESASTNQTSMYLCASSSAGTGDGNQPQHFGDGTRLSIL.

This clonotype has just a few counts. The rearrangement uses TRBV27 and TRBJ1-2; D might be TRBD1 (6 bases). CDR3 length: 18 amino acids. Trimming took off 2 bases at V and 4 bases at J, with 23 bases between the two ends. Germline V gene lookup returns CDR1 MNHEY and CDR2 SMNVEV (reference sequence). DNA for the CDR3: TGTGCCAGCAGTTTAAGGCCCTGGACAGCGGACCTCTTCTATGGCTACACCTTC. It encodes CASSLRPWTADLFYGYTF.

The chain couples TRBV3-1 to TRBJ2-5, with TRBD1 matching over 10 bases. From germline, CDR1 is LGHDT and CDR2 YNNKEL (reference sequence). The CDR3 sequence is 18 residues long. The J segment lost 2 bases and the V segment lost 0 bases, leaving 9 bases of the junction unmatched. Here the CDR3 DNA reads TGTGCCAGCAGCCAAGATCGGGGACAGGGGATTTTTCAAGAGACCCAGTACTTC. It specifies CASSQDRGQGIFQETQYF.

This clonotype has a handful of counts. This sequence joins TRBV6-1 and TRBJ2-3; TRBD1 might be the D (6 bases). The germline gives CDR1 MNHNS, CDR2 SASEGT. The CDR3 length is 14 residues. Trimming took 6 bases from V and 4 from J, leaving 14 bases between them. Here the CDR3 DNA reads TGTGCCAGCAGAACAGGCAGGGGCCCAGATACGCAGTATTTT. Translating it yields CASRTGRGPDTQYF.

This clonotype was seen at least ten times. The CDR3 here is CASSSRTSGRNEQFF. The CDR3, as DNA: TGTGCCAGCAGCTCCCGAACTAGCGGGAGGAATGAGCAGTTCTTC. The chain has TRBV5-6 and TRBJ2-1; 12 nucleotides line up with TRBD2. The junction had 5 bases not matched to a gene; V was cut back by 3 bases and J by 7 bases. This CDR3 region has 15 residues. Per germline, CDR1 SGHDT and CDR2 YYEEEE.

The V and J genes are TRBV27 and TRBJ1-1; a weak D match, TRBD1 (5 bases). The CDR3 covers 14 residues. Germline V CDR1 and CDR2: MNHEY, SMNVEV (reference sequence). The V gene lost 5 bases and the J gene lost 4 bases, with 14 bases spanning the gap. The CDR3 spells CASSPRQRVTEAFF. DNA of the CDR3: TGTGCCAGCAGTCCTCGACAGAGGGTCACTGAAGCTTTCTTT.